This T cell receptor (beta chain) was observed in a study of beta chain features in type 1 diabetes. As for the study in general: Over all samples combined, some 99,000,000 sorted cells were examined. Regarding the study as a whole: More deletions and fewer insertions at VDJ junctions were seen in type 1 diabetes patients. Comparison showed that naive, central memory and Treg TCRB repertoires appeared more similar among patients than among healthy donors. TCRB CDR3 length was moderately but significantly reduced in all four CD4+ subsets of Type 1 diabetes patients.

Points on this clone: Its target is unknown.

V lost 7 bases and J 7 bases, leaving 7 bases between the germline ends. The germline V gene has CDR1 SNHLY and CDR2 FYNNEI. This CDR3 spans 10 amino acids. There was one heparinised blood draw per donor, averaging roughly 120 mL. Expressed TCRB transcripts were sequenced, since all the RNA that had been isolated was reverse transcribed. Clones were sequenced by immunoSEQ multiplex PCR, and TCRdb holds only the in-frame ones, with some missing. The data show around 360,000 clones, around 13% seen once. This sequence joins TRBV2 and TRBJ1-2; D not certain. The sequence came from a young woman with type 1 diabetes. What was sequenced was naive CD4+ T cells from blood. The chain's CDR3 is CASTLGGYTF. CDR3 coding DNA: TGTGCCAGCACCCTAGGTGGCTACACCTTC.